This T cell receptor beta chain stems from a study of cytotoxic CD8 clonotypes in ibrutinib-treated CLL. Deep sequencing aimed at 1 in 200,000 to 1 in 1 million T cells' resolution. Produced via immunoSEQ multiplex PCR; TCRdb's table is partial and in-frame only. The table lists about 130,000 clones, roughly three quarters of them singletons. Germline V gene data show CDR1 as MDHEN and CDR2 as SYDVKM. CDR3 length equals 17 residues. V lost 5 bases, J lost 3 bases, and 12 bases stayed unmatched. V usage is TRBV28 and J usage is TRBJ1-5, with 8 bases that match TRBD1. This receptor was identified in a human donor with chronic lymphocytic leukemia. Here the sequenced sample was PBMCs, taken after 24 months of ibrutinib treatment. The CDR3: CASSPHTGGTINQPQHF. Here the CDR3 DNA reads TGTGCCAGCAGTCCCCACACAGGGGGGACCATCAATCAGCCCCAGCATTTT.